Listed below are T cell receptor beta chains from one sample, sequenced in a study of control samples from healthy donors and cancer patients. Produced via immunoSEQ multiplex PCR; TCRdb's table is partial and in-frame only. Of about 160,000 clones in the sample, 85% to 90% were seen once. The sample was blood. The receptors were sampled from a man aged 25 to 45 in good health. Both conserved end residues are part of each CDR3. The D gene is left open where the match is weak. Some rows mark clone size as missing; the rest say once, few, many or name a class of expanded clone.

CDR3	DNA	V	size	J	D
CASSKRGLYEQYF	TGTGCCAGCAGCAAAAGGGGGCTGTACGAGCAGTACTTC	TRBV9	NA	TRBJ2-7	TRBD1
CASSLSGHLNQPQHF	TGTGCCAGCAGTTTATCCGGACATCTCAATCAGCCCCAGCATTTT	TRBV27	NA	TRBJ1-5	NA
CASSRGNYGYTF	TGTGCCAGCAGCCGGGGCAACTATGGCTACACCTTC	TRBV28	NA	TRBJ1-2	NA
CASSQVQAGGPTTETQYF	TGTGCCAGCAGCCAAGTGCAAGCGGGGGGCCCGACTACCGAGACCCAGTACTTC	TRBV3-1/TRBV3-2	NA	TRBJ2-5	TRBD2
CASMSGGGGNYEQYF	TGCGCCAGCATGTCAGGGGGCGGGGGAAACTACGAGCAGTACTTC	TRBV10-2	NA	TRBJ2-7	NA
CASSLAPFSYGYTF	TGTGCCAGCAGTTTAGCCCCCTTCTCGTATGGCTACACCTTC	TRBV28	NA	TRBJ1-2	NA
CASSLGQGTSEQFF	TGCGCCAGCAGCTTGGGACAGGGGACCTCTGAGCAGTTCTTC	TRBV5-1	few	TRBJ2-1	TRBD1
CASSLVGSGELFF	TGTGCCAGCAGTCTAGTAGGGTCCGGGGAGCTGTTTTTT	TRBV11-3	NA	TRBJ2-2	NA
CATSSSRSVGAGELFF	TGTGCCACCAGCAGTTCCAGGTCTGTGGGAGCCGGGGAGCTGTTTTTT	TRBV15	NA	TRBJ2-2	NA
CASSLDASGGYSSYEQYF	TGTGCCAGCAGCTTAGATGCTAGCGGGGGGTATTCGTCCTACGAGCAGTACTTC	TRBV7-6	NA	TRBJ2-7	TRBD2
CASSIQNYGYTF	TGTGCCAGCAGTATACAAAACTATGGCTACACCTTC	TRBV28	NA	TRBJ1-2	NA
CASSLPGLGKLFF	TGTGCCAGCAGCCTCCCGGGTCTGGGAAAACTGTTTTTT	TRBV7-9	NA	TRBJ1-4	NA
CASSIRTVSSGNTIYF	TGTGCCAGTAGTATACGGACAGTGAGCTCTGGAAACACCATATATTTT	TRBV19	once	TRBJ1-3	NA
CASSVDHGVYTQYF	TGTGCCAGCAGCGTAGATCACGGGGTATATACGCAGTATTTT	TRBV9	NA	TRBJ2-3	NA
CASSQGALEAFF	TGTGCCAGCAGCCAAGGGGCCCTTGAAGCTTTCTTT	TRBV3-1/TRBV3-2	NA	TRBJ1-1	NA
CASEGYNSPLHF	TGTGCCAGCGAGGGGTATAATTCACCCCTCCACTTT	TRBV6-5	NA	TRBJ1-6	NA
CAISDGADYGYTF	TGTGCCATCAGTGACGGAGCGGACTATGGCTACACCTTC	TRBV10-3	NA	TRBJ1-2	NA
CATSREDRGGYTF	TGTGCCACCAGCAGAGAGGACAGGGGCGGCTACACCTTC	TRBV15	NA	TRBJ1-2	TRBD1
CASSLAGNTGELFF	TGTGCCAGCAGCTTAGCCGGAAACACCGGGGAGCTGTTTTTT	TRBV7-9	NA	TRBJ2-2	NA
CASTLGGLVENEQFF	TGCGCCAGCACCCTTGGCGGTCTAGTAGAAAATGAGCAGTTCTTC	TRBV5-1	NA	TRBJ2-1	NA
CASSENRIKVNEQFF	TGTGCCAGCAGTGAAAACAGAATAAAAGTTAATGAGCAGTTCTTC	TRBV6-1	NA	TRBJ2-1	NA
CASTSVGQPQHF	TGTGCCAGCACCTCGGTCGGGCAGCCCCAGCATTTT	TRBV28	NA	TRBJ1-5	NA
CASSLRTVTSAYEQYF	TGTGCCAGCAGCCTGAGGACAGTAACAAGTGCGTACGAGCAGTACTTC	TRBV5-6	NA	TRBJ2-7	NA
CASSEEQGNTQYF	TGTGCCAGCAGTGAGGAACAGGGAAATACGCAGTATTTT	TRBV2	NA	TRBJ2-3	NA
CASSVSGTATNYGYTF	TGTGCCAGCAGCGTATCCGGGACAGCGACAAACTATGGCTACACCTTC	TRBV2	once	TRBJ1-2	TRBD1
CASSEKRNTIYF	TGTGCCAGCAGTGAAAAGAGAAACACCATATATTTT	TRBV6-1	NA	TRBJ1-3	NA
CASSEGTPLHF	TGTGCCAGCAGTGAAGGGACACCCCTCCACTTT	TRBV6-1	once	TRBJ1-6	NA
CASSNAGASSGNTIYF	TGTGCCAGTAGTAACGCGGGGGCTTCCTCTGGAAACACCATATATTTT	TRBV19	once	TRBJ1-3	NA
CASSLTAGGNQPQHF	TGTGCCAGCAGTTTAACCGCCGGGGGCAATCAGCCCCAGCATTTT	TRBV27	NA	TRBJ1-5	NA
CSAEGGRGNTIYF	TGCAGCGCAGAGGGCGGAAGGGGAAACACCATATATTTT	TRBV29-1	NA	TRBJ1-3	NA
CASSRDLQGTQYF	TGTGCCAGCAGCCGAGACTTACAGGGGACCCAGTACTTC	TRBV7-8	NA	TRBJ2-5	NA
CASSQELRGGNEQFF	TGTGCCAGCAGCCAAGAACTCAGGGGCGGCAATGAGCAGTTCTTC	TRBV4-2	NA	TRBJ2-1	NA
CASSLEQGNTEAFF	TGTGCCAGCAGCTTAGAACAGGGGAACACTGAAGCTTTCTTT	TRBV7-9	once	TRBJ1-1	NA
CASSPRAREEWIAKNIQYF	TGTGCCAGCTCGCCAAGGGCACGGGAAGAATGGATAGCCAAAAACATTCAGTACTTC	TRBV18	NA	TRBJ2-4	NA
CASETAAYNEQFF	TGTGCCAGCGAAACAGCCGCCTACAATGAGCAGTTCTTC	TRBV9	NA	TRBJ2-1	NA
CASSMWGSNQPQHF	TGTGCCAGTAGTATGTGGGGCAGCAATCAGCCCCAGCATTTT	TRBV19	NA	TRBJ1-5	NA
CASSYQTEAFF	TGTGCCAGCAGTTATCAGACTGAAGCTTTCTTT	TRBV6-2/TRBV6-3	once	TRBJ1-1	NA